This TCR beta chain was sequenced for a study of CD8+CD57+ T cells in acquired aplastic anemia. On the study more broadly: DNA per sorted CD4+ or CD8+ sample ranged roughly 0.19 to 30 ug, averaging around 3.2 ug.

Germline V gene sequence: CDR1 LNHDA, CDR2 SQIVND (reference sequence). The CDR3 is made up of 14 amino acids. V gave up 3 bases and J gave up 11 bases, with 17 bases separating them. Genomic DNA served as template for TCR beta VDJ and CDR3 profiling. TCRdb re-called the reads with MiXCR, one entry per CDR3 protein. The sample has around 430,000 distinct CDR3 sequences; about a third are singletons. Selection for sequencing was limited to patients who had shown CD8+CD57+ cell expansion by flow cytometry. Study-wide results and limits: Shared by patients and controls, 25 to 35 CD8+ CDR3s were abundant in patients.

Notes on this clonotype: Its antigen remains unknown.

The receptor's source is a human donor with aplastic anemia. The chain combines TRBV19 with TRBJ1-5; D gene ambiguous. The specimen sequenced was sorted CD4+, CD8+, or CD8+CD57+ T cells (not recorded which) from PBMCs. DNA of the CDR3: TGTGCCAGTAGTATCGGCGGATTCGGCGAGACCCAGCATTTT. It codes for CASSIGGFGETQHF. Variable domain in full (rest from reference TRBV19 and TRBJ1-5): DGGITQSPKYLFRKEGQNVTLSCEQNLNHDAMYWYRQDPGQGLRLIYYSQIVNDFQKGDIAEGYSVSREKKESFPLTVTSAQKNPTAFYLCASSIGGFGETQHFGDGTRLSIL.